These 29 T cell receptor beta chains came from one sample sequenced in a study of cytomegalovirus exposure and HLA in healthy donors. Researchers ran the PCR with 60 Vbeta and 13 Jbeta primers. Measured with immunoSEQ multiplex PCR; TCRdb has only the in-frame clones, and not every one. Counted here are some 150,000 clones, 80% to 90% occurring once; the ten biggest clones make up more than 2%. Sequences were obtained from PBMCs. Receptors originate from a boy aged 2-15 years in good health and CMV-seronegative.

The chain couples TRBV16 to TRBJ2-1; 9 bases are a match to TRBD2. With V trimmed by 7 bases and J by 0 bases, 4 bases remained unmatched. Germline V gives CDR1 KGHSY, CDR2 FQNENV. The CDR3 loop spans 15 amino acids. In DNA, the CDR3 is TGTGCCAGCAACCGACTAGCGGCCTCCTACAATGAGCAGTTCTTC. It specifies CASNRLAASYNEQFF.

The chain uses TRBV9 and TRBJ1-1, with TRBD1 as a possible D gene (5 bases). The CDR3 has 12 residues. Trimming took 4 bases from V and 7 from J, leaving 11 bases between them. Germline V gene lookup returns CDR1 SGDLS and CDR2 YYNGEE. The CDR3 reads CASSKEGDEAFF. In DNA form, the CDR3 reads TGTGCCAGCAGCAAAGAAGGGGATGAAGCTTTCTTT. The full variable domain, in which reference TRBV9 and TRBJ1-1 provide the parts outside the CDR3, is DSGVTQTPKHLITATGQRVTLRCSPRSGDLSVYWYQQSLDQGLQFLIQYYNGEERAKGNILERFSAQQFPDLHSELNLSSLELGDSALYFCASSKEGDEAFFGQGTRLTVV.

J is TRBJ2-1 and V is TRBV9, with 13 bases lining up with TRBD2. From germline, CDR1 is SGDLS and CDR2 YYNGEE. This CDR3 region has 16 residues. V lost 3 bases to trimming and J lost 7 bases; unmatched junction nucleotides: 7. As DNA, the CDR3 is TGTGCCAGCAGCGCCACTAGCGGGAGGGCCTTTAATGAGCAGTTCTTC. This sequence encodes CASSATSGRAFNEQFF. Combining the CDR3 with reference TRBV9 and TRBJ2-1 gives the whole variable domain DSGVTQTPKHLITATGQRVTLRCSPRSGDLSVYWYQQSLDQGLQFLIQYYNGEERAKGNILERFSAQQFPDLHSELNLSSLELGDSALYFCASSATSGRAFNEQFFGPGTRLTVL.

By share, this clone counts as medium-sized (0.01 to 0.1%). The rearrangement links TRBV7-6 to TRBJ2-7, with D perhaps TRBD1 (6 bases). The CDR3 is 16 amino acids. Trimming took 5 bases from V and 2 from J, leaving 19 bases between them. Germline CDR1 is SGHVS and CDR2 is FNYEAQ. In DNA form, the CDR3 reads TGTGCCAGCAGCGGGTCGGGGACACCAAGAACCTACGAGCAGTACTTC. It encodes CASSGSGTPRTYEQYF. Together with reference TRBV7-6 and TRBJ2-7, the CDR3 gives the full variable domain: GAGVSQSPRYKVTKRGQDVALRCDPISGHVSLYWYRQALGQGPEFLTYFNYEAQQDKSGLPNDRFSAERPEGSISTLTIQRTEQRDSAMYRCASSGSGTPRTYEQYFGPGTRLTVT.

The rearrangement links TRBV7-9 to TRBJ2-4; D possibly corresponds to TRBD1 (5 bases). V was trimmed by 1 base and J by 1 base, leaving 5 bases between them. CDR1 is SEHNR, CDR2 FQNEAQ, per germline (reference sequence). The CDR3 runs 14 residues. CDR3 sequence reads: CASSLEGAKNIQYF. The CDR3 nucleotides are TGTGCCAGCAGCTTAGAGGGGGCCAAAAACATTCAGTACTTC.

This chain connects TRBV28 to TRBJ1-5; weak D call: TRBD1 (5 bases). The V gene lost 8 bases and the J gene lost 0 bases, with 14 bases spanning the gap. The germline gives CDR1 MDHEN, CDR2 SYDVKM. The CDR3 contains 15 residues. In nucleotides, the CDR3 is TGTGCCAGCCCGGGGGTCTCAAATAGCAATCAGCCCCAGCATTTT. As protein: CASPGVSNSNQPQHF. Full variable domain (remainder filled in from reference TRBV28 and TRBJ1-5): DVKVTQSSRYLVKRTGEKVFLECVQDMDHENMFWYRQDPGLGLRLIYFSYDVKMKEKGDIPEGYSVSREKKERFSLILESASTNQTSMYLCASPGVSNSNQPQHFGDGTRLSIL.

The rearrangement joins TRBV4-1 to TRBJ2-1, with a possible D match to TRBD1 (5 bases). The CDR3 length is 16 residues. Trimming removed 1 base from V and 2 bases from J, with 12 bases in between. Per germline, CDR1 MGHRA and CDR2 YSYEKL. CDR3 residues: CASSQVQGAPYNEQFF. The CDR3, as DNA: TGCGCCAGCAGCCAAGTTCAAGGGGCACCCTACAATGAGCAGTTCTTC.

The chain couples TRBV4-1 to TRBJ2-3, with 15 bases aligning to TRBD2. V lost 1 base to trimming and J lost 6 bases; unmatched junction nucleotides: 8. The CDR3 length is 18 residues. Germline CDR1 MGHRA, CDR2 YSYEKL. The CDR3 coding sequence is TGCGCCAGCAGCCAAGGGACTAGCGGGGGGGAGCGTCGGGATACGCAGTATTTT. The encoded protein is CASSQGTSGGERRDTQYF.

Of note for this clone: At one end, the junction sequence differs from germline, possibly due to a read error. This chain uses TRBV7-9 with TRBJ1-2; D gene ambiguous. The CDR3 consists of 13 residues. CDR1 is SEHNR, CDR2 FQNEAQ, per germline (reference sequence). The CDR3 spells CSSSLVPSAGDTF. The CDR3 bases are TGTTCCAGCAGCTTAGTACCATCCGCGGGCGACACCTTC.

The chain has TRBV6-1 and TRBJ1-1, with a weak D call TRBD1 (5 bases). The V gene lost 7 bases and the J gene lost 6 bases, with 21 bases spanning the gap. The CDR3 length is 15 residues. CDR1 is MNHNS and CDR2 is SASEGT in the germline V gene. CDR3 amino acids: CASTESAGYSAEAFF. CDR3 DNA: TGTGCCAGCACCGAGTCCGCAGGGTATTCGGCTGAAGCTTTCTTT.

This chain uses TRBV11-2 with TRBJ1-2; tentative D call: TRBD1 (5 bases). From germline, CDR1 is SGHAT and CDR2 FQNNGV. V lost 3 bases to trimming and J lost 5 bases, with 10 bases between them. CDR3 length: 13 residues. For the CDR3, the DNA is TGTGCCAGCAGCTTTGAGACAGCTTATGGCTACACCTTC. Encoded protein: CASSFETAYGYTF.

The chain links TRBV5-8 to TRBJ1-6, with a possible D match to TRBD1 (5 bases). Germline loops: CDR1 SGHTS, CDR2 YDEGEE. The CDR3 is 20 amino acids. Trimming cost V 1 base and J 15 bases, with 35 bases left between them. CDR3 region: CASSLTFYGVTGVPNLGLHF. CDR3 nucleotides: TGTGCCAGCAGCTTGACTTTCTATGGGGTCACGGGGGTCCCCAATCTGGGCCTCCACTTT.

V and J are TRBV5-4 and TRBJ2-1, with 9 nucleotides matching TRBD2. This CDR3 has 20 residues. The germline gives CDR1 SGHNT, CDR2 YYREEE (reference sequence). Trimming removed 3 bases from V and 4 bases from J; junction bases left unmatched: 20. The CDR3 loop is CASSSPERGVPLGAYNEQFF. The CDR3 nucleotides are TGTGCCAGCAGCTCCCCTGAGCGGGGGGTCCCCCTAGGGGCTTACAATGAGCAGTTCTTC.

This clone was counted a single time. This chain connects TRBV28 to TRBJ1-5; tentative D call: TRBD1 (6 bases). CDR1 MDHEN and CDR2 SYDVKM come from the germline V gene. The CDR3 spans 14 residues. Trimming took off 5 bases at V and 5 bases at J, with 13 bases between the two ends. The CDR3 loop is CASSESGGHQPQHF. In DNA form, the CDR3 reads TGTGCCAGCAGTGAAAGCGGGGGCCATCAGCCCCAGCATTTT.

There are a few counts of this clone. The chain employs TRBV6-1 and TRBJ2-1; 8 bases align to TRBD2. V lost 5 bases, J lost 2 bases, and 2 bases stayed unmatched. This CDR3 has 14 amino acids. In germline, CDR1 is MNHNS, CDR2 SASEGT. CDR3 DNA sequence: TGTGCCAGCAGTCGACTAGCGACCTACAATGAGCAGTTCTTC. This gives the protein CASSRLATYNEQFF.

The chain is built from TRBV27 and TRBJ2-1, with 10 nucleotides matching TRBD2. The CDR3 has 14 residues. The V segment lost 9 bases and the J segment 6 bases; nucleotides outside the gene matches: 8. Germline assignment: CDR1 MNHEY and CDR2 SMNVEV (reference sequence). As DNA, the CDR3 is TGTGCCAGTTCTAAACTAGCGGGATCCAATGAGCAGTTCTTC. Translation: CASSKLAGSNEQFF.

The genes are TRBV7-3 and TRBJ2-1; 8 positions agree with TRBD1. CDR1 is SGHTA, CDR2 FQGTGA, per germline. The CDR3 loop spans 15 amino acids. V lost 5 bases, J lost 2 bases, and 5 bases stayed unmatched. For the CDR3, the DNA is TGTGCCAGCAGCCAAGACAGGGGAACCTACAATGAGCAGTTCTTC. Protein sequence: CASSQDRGTYNEQFF.

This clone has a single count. CDR3 in DNA: TGTGCCACCAGCAGAGGTGATGTAGTATACAATGAGCAGTTCTTC. Translation: CATSRGDVVYNEQFF. This chain uses TRBV15 with TRBJ2-1; no clear D. The germline V gene encodes CDR1 LNHNV and CDR2 YYDKDF (reference sequence). The CDR3 extends over 15 amino acids. The V end lost 1 base, the J end lost 4 bases, and 11 bases lay between the germline ends. The full variable domain, with the rest looked up from reference TRBV15 and TRBJ2-1, is DAMVIQNPRYQVTQFGKPVTLSCSQTLNHNVMYWYQQKSSQAPKLLFHYYDKDFNNEADTPDNFQSRRPNTSFCFLDIRSPGLGDTAMYLCATSRGDVVYNEQFFGPGTRLTVL.

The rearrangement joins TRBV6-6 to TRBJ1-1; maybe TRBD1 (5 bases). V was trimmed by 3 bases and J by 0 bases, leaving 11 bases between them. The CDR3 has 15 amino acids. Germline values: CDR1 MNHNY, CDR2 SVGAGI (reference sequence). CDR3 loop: CASSYKGHMNTEAFF. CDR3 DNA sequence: TGTGCCAGCAGTTATAAGGGGCATATGAACACTGAAGCTTTCTTT.

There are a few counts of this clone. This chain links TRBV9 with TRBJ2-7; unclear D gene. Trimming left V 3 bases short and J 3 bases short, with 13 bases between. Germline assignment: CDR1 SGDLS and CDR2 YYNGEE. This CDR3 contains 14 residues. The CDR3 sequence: CASSATVLFYEQYF. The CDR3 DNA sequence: TGTGCCAGCAGCGCTACAGTGCTGTTCTACGAGCAGTACTTC.

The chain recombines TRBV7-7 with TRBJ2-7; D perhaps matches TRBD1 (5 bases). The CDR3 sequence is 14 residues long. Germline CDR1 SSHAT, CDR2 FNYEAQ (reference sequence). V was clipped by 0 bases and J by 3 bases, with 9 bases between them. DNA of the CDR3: TGTGCCAGCAGCTTAGCACAGGCAAACTACGAGCAGTACTTC. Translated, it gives CASSLAQANYEQYF.

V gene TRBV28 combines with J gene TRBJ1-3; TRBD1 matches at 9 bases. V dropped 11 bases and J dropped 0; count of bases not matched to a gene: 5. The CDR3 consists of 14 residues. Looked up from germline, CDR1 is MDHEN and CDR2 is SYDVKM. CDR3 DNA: TGTGCCGGAACGGGACAGGGCTCTGGAAACACCATATATTTT. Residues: CAGTGQGSGNTIYF.

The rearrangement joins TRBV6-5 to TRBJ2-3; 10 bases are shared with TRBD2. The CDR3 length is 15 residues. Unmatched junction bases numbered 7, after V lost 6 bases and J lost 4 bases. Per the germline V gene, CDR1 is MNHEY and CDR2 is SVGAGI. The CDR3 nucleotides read TGTGCCAGCAGGCCTAGCGGGGGCGTTGCAGATACGCAGTATTTT. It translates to CASRPSGGVADTQYF.

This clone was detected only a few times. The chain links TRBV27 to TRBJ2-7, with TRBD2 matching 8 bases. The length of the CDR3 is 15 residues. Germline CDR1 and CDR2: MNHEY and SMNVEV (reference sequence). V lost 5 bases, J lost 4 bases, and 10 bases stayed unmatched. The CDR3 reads CASSPISGSGYEQYF. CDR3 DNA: TGTGCCAGCAGTCCAATCAGCGGGAGCGGGTACGAGCAGTACTTC.

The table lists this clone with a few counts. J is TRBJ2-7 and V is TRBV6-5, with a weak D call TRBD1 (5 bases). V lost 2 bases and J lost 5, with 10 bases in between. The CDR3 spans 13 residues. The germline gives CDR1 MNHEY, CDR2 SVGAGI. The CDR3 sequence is CASSYVAGNEQYF. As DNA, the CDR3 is TGTGCCAGCAGTTACGTGGCAGGGAACGAGCAGTACTTC.

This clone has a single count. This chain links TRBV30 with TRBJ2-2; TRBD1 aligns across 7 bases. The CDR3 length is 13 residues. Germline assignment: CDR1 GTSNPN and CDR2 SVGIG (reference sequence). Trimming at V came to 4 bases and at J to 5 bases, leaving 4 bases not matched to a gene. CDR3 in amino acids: CAWNRQGTGELFF. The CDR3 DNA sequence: TGTGCCTGGAACCGACAGGGAACCGGGGAGCTGTTTTTT. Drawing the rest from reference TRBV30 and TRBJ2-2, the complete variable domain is SQTIHQWPATLVQPVGSPLSLECTVEGTSNPNLYWYRQAAGRGLQLLFYSVGIGQISSEVPQNLSASRPQDRQFILSSKKLLLSDSGFYLCAWNRQGTGELFFGEGSRLTVL.

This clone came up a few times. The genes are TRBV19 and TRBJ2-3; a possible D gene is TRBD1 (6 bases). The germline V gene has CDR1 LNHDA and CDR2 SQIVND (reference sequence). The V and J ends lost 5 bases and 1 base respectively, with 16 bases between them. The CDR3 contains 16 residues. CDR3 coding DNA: TGTGCCAGTAGTTCCGGGTCGGCAGGGGGCACAGATACGCAGTATTTT. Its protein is CASSSGSAGGTDTQYF.

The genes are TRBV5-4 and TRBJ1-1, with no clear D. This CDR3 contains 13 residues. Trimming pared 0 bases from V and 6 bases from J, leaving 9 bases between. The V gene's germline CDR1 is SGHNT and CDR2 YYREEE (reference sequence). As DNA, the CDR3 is TGTGCCAGCAGCTTGGATCGGGGATCTGAAGCTTTCTTT. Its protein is CASSLDRGSEAFF.

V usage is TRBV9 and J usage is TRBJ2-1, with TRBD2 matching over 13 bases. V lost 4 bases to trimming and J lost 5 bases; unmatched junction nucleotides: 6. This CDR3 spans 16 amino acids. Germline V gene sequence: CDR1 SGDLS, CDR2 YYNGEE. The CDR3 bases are TGTGCCAGCAGCTCACTAGCGGGGGGGCCCCACAATGAGCAGTTCTTC. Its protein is CASSSLAGGPHNEQFF.